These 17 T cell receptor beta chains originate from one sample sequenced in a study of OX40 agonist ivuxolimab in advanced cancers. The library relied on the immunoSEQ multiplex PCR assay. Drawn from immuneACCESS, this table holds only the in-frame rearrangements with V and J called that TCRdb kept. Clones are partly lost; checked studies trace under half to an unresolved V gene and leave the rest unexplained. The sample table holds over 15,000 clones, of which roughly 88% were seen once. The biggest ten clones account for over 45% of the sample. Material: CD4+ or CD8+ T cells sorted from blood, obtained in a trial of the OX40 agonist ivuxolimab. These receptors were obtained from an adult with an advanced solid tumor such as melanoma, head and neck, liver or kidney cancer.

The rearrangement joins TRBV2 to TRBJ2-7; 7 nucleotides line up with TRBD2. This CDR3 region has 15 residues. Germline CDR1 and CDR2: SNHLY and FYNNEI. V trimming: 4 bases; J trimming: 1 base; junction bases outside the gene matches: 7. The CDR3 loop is CASSGSSGASYEQYF. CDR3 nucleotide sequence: TGTGCCAGCAGTGGGTCAAGCGGGGCATCCTACGAGCAGTACTTC. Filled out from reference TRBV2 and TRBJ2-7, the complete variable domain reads EPEVTQTPSHQVTQMGQEVILRCVPISNHLYFYWYRQILGQKVEFLVSFYNNEISEKSEIFDDQFSVERPDGSNFTLKIRSTKLEDSAMYFCASSGSSGASYEQYFGPGTRLTVT.

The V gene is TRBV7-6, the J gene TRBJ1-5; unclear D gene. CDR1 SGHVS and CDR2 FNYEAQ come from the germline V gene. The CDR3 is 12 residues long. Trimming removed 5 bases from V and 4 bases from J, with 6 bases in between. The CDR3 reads CASSMENQPQHF. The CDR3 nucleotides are TGTGCCAGCAGCATGGAGAATCAGCCCCAGCATTTT. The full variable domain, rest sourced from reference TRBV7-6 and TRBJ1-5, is GAGVSQSPRYKVTKRGQDVALRCDPISGHVSLYWYRQALGQGPEFLTYFNYEAQQDKSGLPNDRFSAERPEGSISTLTIQRTEQRDSAMYRCASSMENQPQHFGDGTRLSIL.

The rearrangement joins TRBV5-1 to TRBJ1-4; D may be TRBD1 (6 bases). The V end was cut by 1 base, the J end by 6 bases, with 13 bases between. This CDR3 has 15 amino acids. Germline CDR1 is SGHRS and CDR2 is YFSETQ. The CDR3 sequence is CASSLRAGADEKLFF. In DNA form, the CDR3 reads TGCGCCAGCAGCTTGCGCGCAGGGGCGGATGAAAAACTGTTTTTT.

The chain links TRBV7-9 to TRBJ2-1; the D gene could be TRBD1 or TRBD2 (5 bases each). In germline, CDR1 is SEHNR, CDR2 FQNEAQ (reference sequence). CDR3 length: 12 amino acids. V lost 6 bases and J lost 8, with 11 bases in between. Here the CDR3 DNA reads TGTGCCAGCAGGATGGGGACCCATGAGCAGTTCTTC. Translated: CASRMGTHEQFF.

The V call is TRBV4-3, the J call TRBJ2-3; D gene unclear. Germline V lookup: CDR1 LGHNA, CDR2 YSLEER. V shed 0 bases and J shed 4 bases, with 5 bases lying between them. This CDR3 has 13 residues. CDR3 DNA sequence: TGCGCCAGCAGCCAAGATCGGTCAGATACGCAGTATTTT. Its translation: CASSQDRSDTQYF.

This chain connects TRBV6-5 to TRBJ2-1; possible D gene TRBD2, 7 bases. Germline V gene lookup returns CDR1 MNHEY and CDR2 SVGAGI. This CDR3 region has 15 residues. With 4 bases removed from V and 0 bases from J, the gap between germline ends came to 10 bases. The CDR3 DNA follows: TGTGCCAGCAGTTCGGGGGGCAGCTCCTACAATGAGCAGTTCTTC. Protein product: CASSSGGSSYNEQFF.

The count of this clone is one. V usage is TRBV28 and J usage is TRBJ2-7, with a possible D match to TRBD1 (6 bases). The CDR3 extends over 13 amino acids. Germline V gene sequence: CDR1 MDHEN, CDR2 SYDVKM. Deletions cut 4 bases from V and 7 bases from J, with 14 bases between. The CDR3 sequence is CASSSRGMGEQYF. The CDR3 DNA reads TGTGCCAGCAGTTCCAGGGGAATGGGAGAGCAGTACTTC.

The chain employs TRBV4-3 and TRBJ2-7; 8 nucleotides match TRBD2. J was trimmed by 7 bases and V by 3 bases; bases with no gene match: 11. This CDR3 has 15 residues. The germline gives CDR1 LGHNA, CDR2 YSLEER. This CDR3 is CASSQGAGGPREQYF. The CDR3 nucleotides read TGCGCCAGCAGCCAGGGGGCGGGAGGCCCTAGGGAGCAGTACTTC.

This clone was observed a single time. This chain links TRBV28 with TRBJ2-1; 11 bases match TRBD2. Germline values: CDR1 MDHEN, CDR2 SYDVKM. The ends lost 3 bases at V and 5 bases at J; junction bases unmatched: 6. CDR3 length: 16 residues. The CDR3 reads CASSLVVAGGDNEQFF. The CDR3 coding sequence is TGTGCCAGCAGTTTGGTTGTAGCGGGAGGGGACAATGAGCAGTTCTTC.

The CDR3, as DNA: TGTGCCAGTAGTCCCGCGGGACACACTAATGAAAAACTGTTTTTT. It yields the protein CASSPAGHTNEKLFF. The chain combines TRBV19 with TRBJ1-4; D may be TRBD1 (6 bases). Germline CDR1 is LNHDA and CDR2 is SQIVND (reference sequence). The CDR3 runs to 15 residues. V was cut by 5 bases and J by 2 bases, with 12 bases left in between.

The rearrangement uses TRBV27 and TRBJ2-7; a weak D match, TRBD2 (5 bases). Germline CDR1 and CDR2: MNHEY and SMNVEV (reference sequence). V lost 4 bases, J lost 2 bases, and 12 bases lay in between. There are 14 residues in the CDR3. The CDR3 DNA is TGTGCCAGCAGTTCCCGGAGCGGTCCCTACGAGCAGTACTTC. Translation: CASSSRSGPYEQYF.

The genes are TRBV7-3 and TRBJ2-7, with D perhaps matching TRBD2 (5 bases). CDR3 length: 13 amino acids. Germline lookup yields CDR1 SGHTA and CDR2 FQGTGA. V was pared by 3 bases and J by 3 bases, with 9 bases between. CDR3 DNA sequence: TGTGCCAGCAGCTTCGGCCGGGGCTACGAGCAGTACTTC. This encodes CASSFGRGYEQYF.

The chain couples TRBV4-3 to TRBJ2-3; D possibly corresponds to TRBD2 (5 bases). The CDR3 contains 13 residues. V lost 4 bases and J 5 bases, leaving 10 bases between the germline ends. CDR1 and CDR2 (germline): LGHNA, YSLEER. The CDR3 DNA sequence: TGCGCCAGCAGCCCCGGGATGGGAGATACGCAGTATTTT. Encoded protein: CASSPGMGDTQYF.

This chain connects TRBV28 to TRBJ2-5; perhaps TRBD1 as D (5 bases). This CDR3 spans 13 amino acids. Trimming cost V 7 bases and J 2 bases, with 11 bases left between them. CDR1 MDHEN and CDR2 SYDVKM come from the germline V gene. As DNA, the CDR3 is TGTGCCAGCAATACGGACAAACAAGAGACCCAGTACTTC. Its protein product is CASNTDKQETQYF.

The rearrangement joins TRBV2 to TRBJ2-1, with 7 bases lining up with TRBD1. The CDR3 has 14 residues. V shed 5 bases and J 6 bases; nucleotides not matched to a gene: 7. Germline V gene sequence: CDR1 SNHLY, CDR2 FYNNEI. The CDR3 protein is CASSYQTGTNEQFF. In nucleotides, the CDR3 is TGTGCCAGCAGTTACCAGACAGGGACCAATGAGCAGTTCTTC.

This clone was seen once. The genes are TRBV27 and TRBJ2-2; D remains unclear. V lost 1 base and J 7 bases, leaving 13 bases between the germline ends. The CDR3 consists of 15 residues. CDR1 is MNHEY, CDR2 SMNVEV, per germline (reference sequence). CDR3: CASSLYASRLGELFF. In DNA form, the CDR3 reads TGTGCCAGCAGTTTATACGCTAGTAGGCTCGGGGAGCTGTTTTTT.

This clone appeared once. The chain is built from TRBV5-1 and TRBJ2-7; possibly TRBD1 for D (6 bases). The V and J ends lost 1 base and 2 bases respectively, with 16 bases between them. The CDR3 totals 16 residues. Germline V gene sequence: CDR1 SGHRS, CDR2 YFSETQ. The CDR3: CASSLHGQLPPYEQYF. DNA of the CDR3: TGCGCCAGCAGCTTGCACGGACAGCTGCCACCCTACGAGCAGTACTTC.